The 18 T cell receptor beta chains reported below all come from one sample, sequenced in a study of CD8+CD57+ T cells in acquired aplastic anemia. Flow cytometry had shown expanded CD8+CD57+ cells in the patients chosen for sequencing. Genomic DNA served as template for TCR beta VDJ and CDR3 profiling. Via MiXCR, TCRdb re-called the reads, giving one row per CDR3 protein. In the table there are under 350,000 distinct CDR3 sequences, roughly 53% of which are singletons. Sequencing was performed on sorted CD4+, CD8+, or CD8+CD57+ T cells (not recorded which) from PBMCs. The receptors originated from a human donor with aplastic anemia.

This clonotype has at least ten counts. This chain connects TRBV6-5 to TRBJ1-6; 7 bases map to TRBD1. Germline assignment: CDR1 MNHEY and CDR2 SVGAGI. The CDR3 loop spans 15 amino acids. The V and J ends lost 6 bases and 9 bases, in that order; junction bases with no gene match: 11. The CDR3 region is CASSSSRQGLSPLHF. Written as DNA, the CDR3 is TGTGCCAGCAGCTCCTCGAGACAGGGCCTTTCACCCCTCCACTTT.

This clonotype has just one count. This rearrangement joins TRBV24-1 to TRBJ1-4; 9 bases fit TRBD1. The CDR3 has 13 residues. CDR1 and CDR2 from the germline V gene are KGHDR and SFDVKD. The junction had 3 bases not matched to a gene; V was cut back by 3 bases and J by 11 bases. The DNA of the CDR3 is TGTGCCACCAGTGATCCCGGACAGGGGAAACTGTTTTTT. This encodes CATSDPGQGKLFF.

The rearrangement uses TRBV7-3 and TRBJ2-2, with 12 positions matching TRBD2. The CDR3 totals 19 residues. The V and J ends lost 1 base and 4 bases, in that order; junction bases with no gene match: 10. Germline-derived CDR1 and CDR2 are SGHTA and FQGTGA. CDR3 sequence (DNA): TGTGCCAGCAGCTTAAAAGGACTAGCGGGGATCGTCGTCACCGGGGAGCTGTTTTTT. Protein: CASSLKGLAGIVVTGELFF.

J is TRBJ1-2 and V is TRBV5-4; 7 bases align to TRBD1. Trimming removed 4 bases from V and 5 bases from J; junction bases left unmatched: 5. Germline values: CDR1 SGHNT, CDR2 YYREEE (reference sequence). CDR3 length equals 13 residues. The CDR3 coding sequence is TGTGCCAGCAGCGGCGACAGGGAGTATGGCTACACCTTC. This translates into CASSGDREYGYTF.

The table lists this clonotype with many counts. The chain employs TRBV12-3 or TRBV12-4 and TRBJ2-1; a weak D match, TRBD2 (6 bases). The CDR3 has 15 residues. V shed 3 bases and J shed 4 bases, with 13 bases lying between them. The CDR3 protein is CASSLFAGMYNEQFF. CDR3 nucleotides: TGTGCCAGCAGTTTGTTTGCGGGGATGTACAATGAGCAGTTCTTC.

This clonotype was observed a handful of times. The V gene is TRBV7-3, the J gene TRBJ2-1; D tentatively reads TRBD1 or TRBD2 (5 bases each). Trimming pared 5 bases from V and 12 bases from J, leaving 20 bases between. The CDR3 contains 14 residues. CDR1 is SGHTA and CDR2 is FQGTGA in the germline V gene. CDR3 protein: CASSDGLGTGGQFF. The CDR3 region has the DNA TGTGCCAGCAGCGACGGACTGGGCACAGGTGGGCAGTTCTTC.

This clonotype was observed many times. The rearrangement joins TRBV19 to TRBJ1-5; D not certain. V gave up 4 bases and J gave up 3 bases, with 10 bases separating them. Germline loops: CDR1 LNHDA, CDR2 SQIVND (reference sequence). The CDR3 runs to 14 residues. The CDR3 nucleotides are TGTGCCAGTAGTAGCACAGTTTCCAATCAGCCCCAGCATTTT. Translating gives CASSSTVSNQPQHF.

The chain carries TRBV12-3 or TRBV12-4 and TRBJ2-7, with D perhaps being TRBD1 or TRBD2 (7 bases each). The CDR3 is 14 residues long. Trimming took off 5 bases at V and 4 bases at J, with 15 bases between the two ends. CDR3 DNA sequence: TGTGCCAGCAGTGGGAGGGGGCGAACGTACGAGCAGTACTTC. Its protein product is CASSGRGRTYEQYF.

With regard to this clonotype: A much larger clone differs by one base, so this may be a read error. The rearrangement uses TRBV27 and TRBJ2-1; possibly TRBD1 for D (6 bases). Germline V gives CDR1 MNHEY, CDR2 SMNVEV (reference sequence). The CDR3 has 15 amino acids. V shed 0 bases and J shed 10 bases, with 16 bases lying between them. CDR3 in DNA: TGTGCCAGCAGTTTATCTACACAGGGTGGGCACGAGCAGTTCTTC. This gives the protein CASSLSTQGGHEQFF.

The chain recombines TRBV7-6 with TRBJ2-7; no clear D gene. Trimming removed 1 base from V and 3 bases from J, with 7 bases in between. The CDR3 consists of 13 residues. Per the germline V gene, CDR1 is SGHVS and CDR2 is FNYEAQ. The CDR3 region is CASSLGVGYEQYF. The CDR3 DNA is TGTGCCAGCAGCTTAGGAGTCGGCTACGAGCAGTACTTC.

This clonotype was seen repeatedly, ten times or more. The chain uses TRBV2 and TRBJ2-1; 11 bases agree with TRBD2. CDR3 length: 15 amino acids. V lost 7 bases and J lost 4; bases outside the gene matches: 6. Germline V lookup: CDR1 SNHLY, CDR2 FYNNEI. The CDR3 loop is CASNSGTSGYNEQFF. The CDR3 DNA sequence: TGTGCCAGCAATTCCGGGACTAGCGGTTACAATGAGCAGTTCTTC.

This clonotype was recorded many times. The V gene is TRBV24-1, the J gene TRBJ2-3; 10 bases are a match to TRBD1. Germline V gives CDR1 KGHDR, CDR2 SFDVKD. The V and J ends lost 3 bases and 4 bases, in that order; junction bases with no gene match: 6. The CDR3 is 16 residues long. CDR3 protein: CATSDADRGGADTQYF. The CDR3 region has the DNA TGTGCCACCAGTGATGCGGACAGGGGGGGTGCAGATACGCAGTATTTT.

The rearrangement links TRBV6-1 to TRBJ2-2, with D uncertain. Germline assignment: CDR1 MNHNS and CDR2 SASEGT. This CDR3 is 12 amino acids long. V was shortened by 8 bases and J by 4 bases, with 8 bases between the two germline ends. The CDR3 DNA reads TGTGCCAGCGATATAATCACCGGGGAGCTGTTTTTT. It encodes CASDIITGELFF.

The chain combines TRBV20-1 with TRBJ1-6; 7 nucleotides line up with TRBD1. V lost 5 bases, J lost 8 bases, and 15 bases stayed unmatched. CDR3 length: 16 residues. CDR1 DFQATT and CDR2 SNEGSKA come from the germline V gene (reference sequence). CDR3 region: CSAPSDRVVFDSPLHF. The CDR3 coding sequence is TGCAGTGCTCCGAGTGACAGGGTAGTGTTTGATTCACCCCTCCACTTT.

The chain recombines TRBV20-1 with TRBJ2-7; 7 bases align to TRBD1. The CDR3 spans 14 residues. Trimming at V came to 6 bases and at J to 4 bases, leaving 12 bases not matched to a gene. CDR1 and CDR2 (germline): DFQATT, SNEGSKA (reference sequence). CDR3 region: CSAAHGQARYEQYF. The DNA for the CDR3 is TGCAGTGCGGCCCACGGACAGGCTAGATACGAGCAGTACTTC.

The chain links TRBV29-1 to TRBJ2-5, with D unclear. Per germline, CDR1 SQVTM and CDR2 ANQGSEA. The CDR3 is 12 residues long. Trimming took off 5 bases at V and 3 bases at J, with 10 bases between the two ends. As DNA, the CDR3 is TGCAGCGTTCCGACGATTGAAGAGACCCAGTACTTC. Encoded protein: CSVPTIEETQYF. Filled out from reference TRBV29-1 and TRBJ2-5, the complete variable domain reads SAVISQKPSRDICQRGTSLTIQCQVDSQVTMMFWYRQQPGQSLTLIATANQGSEATYESGFVIDKFPISRPNLTFSTLTVSNMSPEDSSIYLCSVPTIEETQYFGPGTRLLVL.

This clonotype was observed many times. V usage is TRBV18 and J usage is TRBJ2-7; TRBD1 aligns across 7 bases. V dropped 1 base and J dropped 3; count of bases not matched to a gene: 3. Germline lookup yields CDR1 KGHSH and CDR2 LQKENI. The CDR3 is 14 residues long. The CDR3 sequence: CASSPHRDSYEQYF. DNA for the CDR3: TGTGCCAGCTCACCACACAGGGACAGCTACGAGCAGTACTTC.

This clonotype was seen only once. V usage is TRBV29-1 and J usage is TRBJ2-7; TRBD2 agrees at 14 bases. CDR1 and CDR2 (germline): SQVTM, ANQGSEA. This CDR3 contains 17 residues. The J segment lost 1 base and the V segment lost 1 base, leaving 6 bases of the junction unmatched. The CDR3 region is CSVEGTSGGPTSYEQYF. The CDR3 nucleotides read TGCAGCGTTGAAGGGACTAGCGGGGGGCCTACATCCTACGAGCAGTACTTC.